The sequence of this TCR beta chain was determined in a study of cytomegalovirus exposure and HLA in healthy donors. Study observations and caveats: Near-uniform donor sequencing depth was presumed by presence/absence analyses. CMV serostatus stood as the only immune exposure information on hand. The number of N-insertions in an Asian-associated ancestry cluster was reportedly below the roughly 620-donor mean in a later analysis.

CDR1 SQVTM and CDR2 ANQGSEA come from the germline V gene. The CDR3 is 16 residues long. With regard to this clone: The target antigen is unknown. The junction does not match germline at one end; this may be a read error.

PCR used 60 Vbeta primers and 13 Jbeta primers. Sequenced by immunoSEQ multiplex PCR; TCRdb stores in-frame clones only, minus some. Its table records about 53,000 clones. J is TRBJ1-1 and V is TRBV29-1; no clear D. The source material was PBMCs. The clonotype originates from a woman between 18 and 30 years old in good health and CMV-seronegative. The CDR3 is CSVTLFYRKANAEAFF. The CDR3 region has the DNA TGCAGCGTCACCCTCTTTTATAGGAAAGCGAACGCTGAAGCTTTCTTT.